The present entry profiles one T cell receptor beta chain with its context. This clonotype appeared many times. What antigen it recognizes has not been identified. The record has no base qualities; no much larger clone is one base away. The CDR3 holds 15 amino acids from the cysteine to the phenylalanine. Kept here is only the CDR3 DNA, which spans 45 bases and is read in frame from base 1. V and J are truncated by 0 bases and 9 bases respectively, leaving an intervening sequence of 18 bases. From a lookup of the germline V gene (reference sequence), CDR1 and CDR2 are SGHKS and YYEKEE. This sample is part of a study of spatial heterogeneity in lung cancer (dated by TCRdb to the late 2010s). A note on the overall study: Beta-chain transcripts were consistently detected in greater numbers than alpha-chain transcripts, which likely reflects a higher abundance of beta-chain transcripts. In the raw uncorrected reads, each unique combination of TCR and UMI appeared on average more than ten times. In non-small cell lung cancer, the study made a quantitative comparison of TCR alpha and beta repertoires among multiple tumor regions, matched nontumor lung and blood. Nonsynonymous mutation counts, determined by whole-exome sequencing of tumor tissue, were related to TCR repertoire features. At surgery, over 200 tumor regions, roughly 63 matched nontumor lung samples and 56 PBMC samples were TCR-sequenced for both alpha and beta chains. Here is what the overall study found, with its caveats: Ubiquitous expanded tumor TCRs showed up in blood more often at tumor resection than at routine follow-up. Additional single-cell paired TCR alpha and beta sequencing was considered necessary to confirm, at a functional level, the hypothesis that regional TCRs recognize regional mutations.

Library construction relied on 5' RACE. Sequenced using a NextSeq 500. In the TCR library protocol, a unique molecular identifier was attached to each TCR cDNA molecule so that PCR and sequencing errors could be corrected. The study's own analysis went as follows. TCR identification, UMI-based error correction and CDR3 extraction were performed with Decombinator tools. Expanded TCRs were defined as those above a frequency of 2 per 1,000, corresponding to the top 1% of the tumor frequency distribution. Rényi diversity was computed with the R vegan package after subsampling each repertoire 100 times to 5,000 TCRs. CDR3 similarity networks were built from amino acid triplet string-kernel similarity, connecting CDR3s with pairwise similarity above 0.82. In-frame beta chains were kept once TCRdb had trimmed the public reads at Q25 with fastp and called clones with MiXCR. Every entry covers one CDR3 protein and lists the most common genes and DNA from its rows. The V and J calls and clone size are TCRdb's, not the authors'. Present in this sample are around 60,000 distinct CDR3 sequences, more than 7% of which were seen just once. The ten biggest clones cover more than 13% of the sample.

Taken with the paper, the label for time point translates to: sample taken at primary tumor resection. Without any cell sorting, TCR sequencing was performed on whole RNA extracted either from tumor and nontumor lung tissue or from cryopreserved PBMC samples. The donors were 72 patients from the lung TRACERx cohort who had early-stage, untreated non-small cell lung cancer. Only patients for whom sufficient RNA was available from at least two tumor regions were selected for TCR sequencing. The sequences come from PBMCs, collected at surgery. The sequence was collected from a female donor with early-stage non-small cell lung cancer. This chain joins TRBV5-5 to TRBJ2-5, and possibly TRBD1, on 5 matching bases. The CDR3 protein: CASSLAEVQARSQYF. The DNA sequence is TGTGCCAGCAGCTTGGCAGAGGTACAGGCCCGTTCCCAGTACTTC.